This T cell receptor (beta chain) was recorded in a study of blood T cell repertoires in COVID-19. About the study: T cells, B-cell-depleted T cells, or PBMCs supplied cDNA or gDNA.

Those enrolled, adults aged 18 to 89 years, came from roughly 23 US areas. Cohorts were assigned according to the clinical history that participants reported. Here immunoSEQ multiplex PCR was the method, and the copy in TCRdb shows in-frame clones only, minus some. This sample has 400,000 to 450,000 clones, with approximately 90% found just once. CDR3 size: 18 residues. V lost 4 bases, J lost 8 bases, and 22 bases stayed unmatched. The germline gives CDR1 SQVTM, CDR2 ANQGSEA. V is TRBV29-1 and J is TRBJ2-1, with 8 bases lining up with TRBD2. This TCR derives from a man aged 25-45 years who had recovered from COVID-19. Sequencing was done on a sample of PBMCs or T cells enriched from blood (not recorded which). In DNA, the CDR3 is TGCAGCGTTGGTCAAGAGGCCCCTGGACTAGCTCATCACCATGAGCAGTTCTTC. It is translated as CSVGQEAPGLAHHHEQFF.